The 29 T cell receptor beta chains below were found in one sample sequenced in a study of shared clonotypes between healthy human individuals. Naive CD8 cells, CD45RO-negative and positively selected for CCR7, excluded terminally differentiated effector memory CD45RA+ cells. The data were produced by immunoSEQ multiplex PCR, yet TCRdb's version contains in-frame clones alone and is incomplete. Of around 2.1 million clones listed, approximately 94% were seen once; the top ten hold around 1.7%. Sequencing input: naive CD8+ T cells from PBMCs. All receptors derive from a man aged 18 to 30 in good health. Some clones in this sample may be carry-over from other donors' samples.

V usage is TRBV7-3 and J usage is TRBJ2-5; 9 nucleotides align to TRBD1. The CDR3 sequence is 15 residues long. Germline lookup yields CDR1 SGHTA and CDR2 FQGTGA. Germline trimming cut 3 bases from V and 5 bases from J; bases unmatched to any gene: 7. CDR3: CASSFSGTGTETQYF. The CDR3 nucleotides are TGTGCCAGCAGCTTCTCTGGGACAGGGACGGAGACCCAGTACTTC.

The V call is TRBV10-3, the J call TRBJ2-7; a possible D gene is TRBD1 (6 bases). Germline V gene sequence: CDR1 ENHRY, CDR2 SYGVKD. The CDR3 loop spans 13 amino acids. V was clipped by 6 bases and J by 3 bases, with 12 bases between them. Written as DNA, the CDR3 is TGTGCCATCAGACAGGGCCTAAACTACGAGCAGTACTTC. Encoded protein: CAIRQGLNYEQYF.

This chain links TRBV19 with TRBJ2-7; the D call may be TRBD1 or TRBD2 (5 bases each). The CDR3 has 14 amino acids. In germline, CDR1 is LNHDA, CDR2 SQIVND (reference sequence). V was trimmed by 6 bases and J by 0 bases, leaving 12 bases between them. The CDR3 region has the DNA TGTGCCAGTAGGGTCCGGGGCAGCTCCTACGAGCAGTACTTC. Its protein is CASRVRGSSYEQYF.

The chain couples TRBV2 to TRBJ1-1; D unresolved. CDR3 size: 13 residues. The V end was cut by 4 bases, the J end by 6 bases, with 12 bases between. The germline V gene has CDR1 SNHLY and CDR2 FYNNEI. CDR3 protein: CASSVLEGSEAFF. CDR3 in DNA: TGTGCCAGCAGTGTACTAGAGGGTTCTGAAGCTTTCTTT.

This clone was observed a single time. The V gene is TRBV5-6, the J gene TRBJ2-5; D gene unclear. This CDR3 is 14 amino acids long. Germline V CDR1 and CDR2: SGHDT, YYEEEE. Trimming left V 1 base short and J 2 bases short, with 9 bases between. CDR3 loop: CASSLHRMQETQYF. DNA of the CDR3: TGTGCCAGCAGCTTGCACAGAATGCAAGAGACCCAGTACTTC.

This sequence joins TRBV5-1 and TRBJ2-5; the match to TRBD1 covers 10 bases. The DNA end is a closer match to TRBJ2-7, so the J assignment may be wrong. The CDR3 is 14 amino acids. Germline loops: CDR1 SGHRS, CDR2 YFSETQ. CDR3 residues: CASSADRGRSEQYF. DNA of the CDR3: TGCGCCAGCAGCGCCGACAGGGGGCGGAGCGAGCAGTACTTC.

CDR3 amino acids: CASSLWGLAGVEQYF. The CDR3 DNA follows: TGTGCCAGCAGCTTGTGGGGACTAGCGGGAGTCGAGCAGTACTTC. The chain has TRBV5-4 and TRBJ2-7; 14 bases match TRBD2. The CDR3 extends over 15 amino acids. Trimming took 1 base from V and 6 from J; bases not matched to a gene: 3. In germline, CDR1 is SGHNT, CDR2 YYREEE (reference sequence).

This rearrangement joins TRBV7-9 to TRBJ2-5, with D tentatively TRBD1 or TRBD2 (5 bases each). Trimming shortened V by 2 bases and J by 1 base, and 8 bases separated the two germline ends. The V gene's germline CDR1 is SEHNR and CDR2 FQNEAQ (reference sequence). The CDR3 length is 14 residues. Written as DNA, the CDR3 is TGTGCCAGCAGCTTATTGAGGGGCCAAGAGACCCAGTACTTC. It yields the protein CASSLLRGQETQYF.

This chain joins TRBV19 and TRBJ1-5; unclear D gene. CDR1 and CDR2 from the germline V gene are LNHDA and SQIVND (reference sequence). CDR3 length: 14 residues. Between the trimmed V and J ends, which lost 2 bases and 0 bases, there was a span of 5 bases. The CDR3 bases are TGTGCCAGTAGTATACCAATTAGCAATCAGCCCCAGCATTTT. Encoded protein: CASSIPISNQPQHF.

This chain links TRBV7-9 with TRBJ1-5, with D perhaps TRBD1 (5 bases). The germline V gene encodes CDR1 SEHNR and CDR2 FQNEAQ (reference sequence). The length of the CDR3 is 14 residues. V lost 6 bases and J lost 3, with 12 bases in between. Here the CDR3 reads CASSATDFNQPQHF. The CDR3 DNA sequence: TGTGCCAGCAGTGCGACAGATTTCAATCAGCCCCAGCATTTT.

This chain uses TRBV27 with TRBJ1-4, with TRBD1 as a possible D gene (5 bases). This CDR3 contains 15 residues. Germline CDR1 MNHEY, CDR2 SMNVEV (reference sequence). Trimming pared 3 bases from V and 7 bases from J, leaving 15 bases between. Here the CDR3 reads CASSLIGGLGEKLFF. The CDR3 DNA is TGTGCCAGCAGTTTGATTGGGGGTTTAGGTGAAAAACTGTTTTTT.

This clone was detected once. The V call is TRBV9, the J call TRBJ2-7, with TRBD1 as a possible D gene (6 bases). CDR3 length: 14 amino acids. Germline lookup yields CDR1 SGDLS and CDR2 YYNGEE. V was pared by 3 bases and J by 0 bases, with 10 bases between. DNA of the CDR3: TGTGCCAGCAGCGCCAAACAGGGCTCCTACGAGCAGTACTTC. This encodes CASSAKQGSYEQYF.

This clone showed up just once. The CDR3, as DNA: TGTGCCATCAGTGAGTCGTTGGCGGTCACAGATACGCAGTATTTT. Encoded protein: CAISESLAVTDTQYF. The chain combines TRBV10-3 with TRBJ2-3; no clear D. V was clipped by 0 bases and J by 2 bases, with 9 bases between them. Germline V lookup: CDR1 ENHRY, CDR2 SYGVKD. The length of the CDR3 is 15 residues.

The chain recombines TRBV13 with TRBJ2-3; TRBD1 matches at 8 bases. The CDR3 consists of 16 residues. J gave up 3 bases and V 8 bases, and 13 bases lay outside the gene matches. Germline CDR1 PRHDT, CDR2 FYEKMQ (reference sequence). In DNA, the CDR3 is TGTGCCAGCCAAGCCCGCCTGACAGGGGCGACAGATACGCAGTATTTT. It encodes CASQARLTGATDTQYF.

The chain combines TRBV7-9 with TRBJ2-1; maybe TRBD1 (6 bases). Germline V gene lookup returns CDR1 SEHNR and CDR2 FQNEAQ (reference sequence). Between the trimmed V and J ends, which lost 1 base and 11 bases, there was a span of 18 bases. CDR3 length equals 15 residues. CDR3 nucleotide sequence: TGTGCCAGCAGCTTAGAAATGGGGGCGGTAGGTCAGCAGTTCTTC. Amino acids: CASSLEMGAVGQQFF.

The V gene is TRBV4-3, the J gene TRBJ1-1; 8 bases fit TRBD1. Germline CDR1 LGHNA, CDR2 YSLEER. This CDR3 region has 14 residues. J gave up 5 bases and V 4 bases, and 6 bases lay outside the gene matches. CDR3 DNA: TGCGCCAGCAGCCTAGGACAGGGATGGACTGAAGCTTTCTTT. Translation: CASSLGQGWTEAFF.

This chain connects TRBV7-3 to TRBJ2-4, with D tentatively TRBD2 (8 bases). The CDR3 consists of 14 residues. V was pared by 4 bases and J by 5 bases, with 12 bases between. Germline values: CDR1 SGHTA, CDR2 FQGTGA. The CDR3 bases are TGTGCCAGCAGCTCGGGAGGGGGCCAAAACATTCAGTACTTC. Translated: CASSSGGGQNIQYF.

V gene TRBV6-5 combines with J gene TRBJ2-3, with 10 bases that match TRBD1. CDR1 is MNHEY and CDR2 is SVGAGI in the germline V gene. Unmatched junction bases numbered 4, after V lost 2 bases and J lost 5 bases. CDR3 length: 15 amino acids. The CDR3 spells CASSYNGQGVDTQYF. In DNA form, the CDR3 reads TGTGCCAGCAGTTACAACGGACAGGGGGTAGATACGCAGTATTTT.

The chain combines TRBV9 with TRBJ1-1; D is possibly TRBD1 (5 bases). This CDR3 spans 15 amino acids. Germline V lookup: CDR1 SGDLS, CDR2 YYNGEE. V lost 0 bases and J lost 6, with 15 bases in between. The CDR3: CASSVVVGAGSEAFF. CDR3 nucleotides: TGTGCCAGCAGCGTAGTTGTAGGGGCGGGCTCTGAAGCTTTCTTT.

The CDR3 is CASSRPGTSGSIWGTDTQYF. The CDR3 DNA reads as TGTGCCAGCAGCCGCCCCGGGACTAGCGGGAGTATTTGGGGCACAGATACGCAGTATTTT. The chain uses TRBV28 and TRBJ2-3; 14 bases map to TRBD2. The CDR3 spans 20 residues. J was trimmed by 1 base and V by 6 bases; bases with no gene match: 15. Per the germline V gene, CDR1 is MDHEN and CDR2 is SYDVKM.

This chain uses TRBV14 with TRBJ2-1; 10 bases match TRBD2. CDR1 SGHDN and CDR2 FVKESK come from the germline V gene. The CDR3 is 17 amino acids. The junction had 13 bases not matched to a gene; V was cut back by 3 bases and J by 8 bases. CDR3: CASSQISGGLVGDEQFF. The DNA for the CDR3 is TGTGCCAGCAGCCAGATTAGCGGGGGGCTTGTTGGGGATGAGCAGTTCTTC.

Concerning this clone itself: Distinct nucleotide sequences in the sample also encode this CDR3. This chain connects TRBV28 to TRBJ1-2; 8 bases map to TRBD1. The CDR3 sequence is 13 residues long. The trim removed 5 bases at V and 5 bases at J, leaving 4 bases unmatched. Germline-derived CDR1 and CDR2 are MDHEN and SYDVKM. In DNA, the CDR3 is TGTGCCAGCAGTCAGAGGACAGGGTATGGCTACACCTTC. This codes for CASSQRTGYGYTF.

The genes are TRBV27 and TRBJ2-7, with 8 bases fitting TRBD1. The CDR3 covers 16 residues. V shed 5 bases, J shed 2 bases, and the junction held 11 bases outside the gene matches. In germline, CDR1 is MNHEY, CDR2 SMNVEV (reference sequence). The CDR3 here is CASSPSGGQDTYEQYF. As DNA, the CDR3 is TGTGCCAGCAGTCCGTCCGGGGGACAGGATACCTACGAGCAGTACTTC.

This chain joins TRBV6-5 and TRBJ2-7; a possible D gene is TRBD1 (5 bases). Deletions cut 2 bases from V and 3 bases from J, with 11 bases between. Germline V gene data show CDR1 as MNHEY and CDR2 as SVGAGI. This CDR3 spans 14 amino acids. CDR3 residues: CASSYRTNNYEQYF. The CDR3 nucleotides are TGTGCCAGCAGTTACAGGACAAATAACTACGAGCAGTACTTC.

The chain combines TRBV7-2 with TRBJ2-1, with 7 nucleotides matching TRBD1. CDR3 size: 15 residues. Looked up from germline, CDR1 is SGHTA and CDR2 is FQGNSA. J was trimmed by 2 bases and V by 4 bases; bases with no gene match: 5. The CDR3 region has the DNA TGTGCCAGCAGCTCAGGACAGGCGACCTACAATGAGCAGTTCTTC. It is translated as CASSSGQATYNEQFF.

V gene TRBV13 combines with J gene TRBJ1-1, with TRBD1 matching over 7 bases. This CDR3 region has 15 residues. The germline V gene has CDR1 PRHDT and CDR2 FYEKMQ (reference sequence). Trimming took 7 bases from V and 8 from J; bases not matched to a gene: 16. For the CDR3, the DNA is TGTGCCAGCATGCCTCTAGGGACAGCTAGGACGGAAGCTTTCTTT. It yields the protein CASMPLGTARTEAFF.

The chain has TRBV18 and TRBJ1-4, with unresolved D. The germline V gene has CDR1 KGHSH and CDR2 LQKENI. The V gene lost 1 base and the J gene lost 3 bases, with 9 bases spanning the gap. The CDR3 spans 15 residues. Here the CDR3 DNA reads TGTGCCAGCTCACCACTCCCCGGGTCTAATGAAAAACTGTTTTTT. Amino acid sequence: CASSPLPGSNEKLFF.

V usage is TRBV6-5 and J usage is TRBJ1-4, with 7 nucleotides matching TRBD1. Germline V gene data show CDR1 as MNHEY and CDR2 as SVGAGI. Trimming removed 5 bases from V and 14 bases from J; junction bases left unmatched: 5. The CDR3 covers 11 residues. The chain's CDR3 is CASSIAGGLFF. CDR3 in DNA: TGTGCCAGCAGTATTGCAGGGGGTCTGTTTTTT.

This clone was seen a single time. This CDR3 reads CASSIPLTSGIIAGELFF. CDR3 nucleotide sequence: TGTGCCAGCAGCATACCTTTAACTAGCGGGATTATCGCCGGGGAGCTGTTTTTT. This rearrangement joins TRBV5-6 to TRBJ2-2, with 10 bases identical to TRBD2. This CDR3 spans 18 amino acids. V gave up 4 bases and J gave up 6 bases; unmatched junction bases: 15. Germline-derived CDR1 and CDR2 are SGHDT and YYEEEE.